This TCR beta chain came from a study of human T cells and chemical hapten exposure. The overall study: Yields of TCR per sample differed, chiefly owing to small differences in pooled library volume.

On this clonotype: Its antigen is currently unknown.

As processed by the authors: Individual samples carried between about 20,000 and 700,000 TCRs, with about 88,000 as the median. TCRdb re-called the RACE reads with MiXCR, one entry per CDR3 protein. TCRdb, not the original authors, processed these V and J calls. Here the sample spans under 90,000 distinct CDR3 sequences, roughly 8.7% being singletons. Time point of the sample: healthy volunteer bleed at 6 weeks. Before extraction, the whole blood was not fractionated, and total RNA was taken from it. Notes on the study in general: TCRs at a frequency above 1 in 1000 stayed unchanged with DPC sensitization.

This CDR3 comprises 15 residues. V was trimmed by 4 bases and J by 2 bases, leaving 9 bases between them. Germline values: CDR1 SGHVS, CDR2 FNYEAQ. Sample: whole blood. This TCR was recovered from a male donor in good health. Some clones in this sample may be carry-over from other donors' samples. The chain has TRBV7-6 and TRBJ2-6; D unresolved. CDR3 protein: CASSSPATGANVLTF. As DNA, the CDR3 is TGTGCCAGCAGCTCCCCGGCGACTGGGGCCAACGTCCTGACTTTC.